One sample yielded the 13 T cell receptor beta chains listed below, sequenced in a study of T-cell reconstitution after alpha-beta-depleted transplantation in children (dated by TCRdb to 2015 to 2016). The protocol used for the library was PCR. Sequencer: Illumina HiSeq 2500. TCR library preparation used molecular barcoding, with unique molecular identifiers applied to normalize quantification of the TCRbeta repertoire. TCRdb trimmed public reads at Q25 via fastp, called clones via MiXCR and kept in-frame beta chains. Here each entry gathers all rows of one CDR3 protein and keeps the most common genes and DNA. The sample data list around 670,000 distinct CDR3 sequences, and roughly 13% of these were observed just once. The ten largest account for 0.79% of the sample. Per the publication, the treatment or condition label means: allogeneic hematopoietic cell transplantation with graft depleted of TCRalphabeta T cells and CD19 B cells.

Sample: PBMCs, taken before TCRalphabeta/CD19-depleted stem cell transplant. The receptors shown here come from a girl aged 2-10 years with congenital amegakaryocytic thrombocytopenia, due to receive a stem cell transplant.

This clonotype was observed at least ten times. DNA of the CDR3: TGTGCCAGCAGTTTTGGACTAGCGGGAGAGTATGAGCAGTTCTTC. Amino acids: CASSFGLAGEYEQFF. The V and J genes are TRBV7-9 and TRBJ2-1, with TRBD2 identical over 13 bases. The CDR3 has 15 amino acids. Germline CDR1 is SEHNR and CDR2 is FQNEAQ (reference sequence). V trimming: 6 bases; J trimming: 8 bases; junction bases outside the gene matches: 7.

DNA for the CDR3: TGTGCCAGCAGCTTAGCTCGAGACGGTGCTGAAAAACTGTTTTTT. As protein: CASSLARDGAEKLFF. This sequence joins TRBV7-9 and TRBJ1-4, with unresolved D. The CDR3 has 15 residues. Germline CDR1 and CDR2: SEHNR and FQNEAQ (reference sequence). Deletions cut 0 bases from V and 7 bases from J, with 12 bases between.

Ten or more counts support this clonotype. The V and J genes are TRBV20-1 and TRBJ2-2; the match to TRBD2 covers 8 bases. Per germline, CDR1 DFQATT and CDR2 SNEGSKA (reference sequence). This CDR3 contains 15 residues. V shed 4 bases and J 5 bases; nucleotides not matched to a gene: 9. The CDR3 nucleotides read TGCAGTGCTAAATCTCAGGGACTAGTAACCGGGGAGCTGTTTTTT. It yields the protein CSAKSQGLVTGELFF.

On this clonotype: A much bigger clone sits one base away, suggesting this may be a read error. The chain carries TRBV20-1 and TRBJ2-1, with 9 bases that match TRBD2. The CDR3 has 16 residues. CDR1 is DFQATT and CDR2 is SNEGSKA in the germline V gene (reference sequence). The CDR3 DNA sequence: TGCTGTGCTAGGCCCGGGGGCGCGGGAGGGTACAATGAGCAGTTCTTC. Its translation is CCARPGGAGGYNEQFF.

CDR3 in amino acids: CASSLFSMRASRETQYF. The CDR3 DNA reads as TGTGCCAGCAGCTTATTCAGTATGCGGGCCTCAAGGGAGACCCAGTACTTC. The chain joins TRBV7-9 to TRBJ2-5, with D possibly TRBD2 on 5 matching bases. Germline CDR1 and CDR2: SEHNR and FQNEAQ (reference sequence). The CDR3 spans 17 residues. V lost 2 bases and J lost 5, with 21 bases in between.

This clonotype was observed many times. This chain joins TRBV4-1 and TRBJ1-1; possibly TRBD1 for D (5 bases). Germline V gene lookup returns CDR1 MGHRA and CDR2 YSYEKL. Trimming left V 1 base short and J 1 base short, with 10 bases between. This CDR3 has 15 residues. In DNA form, the CDR3 reads TGCGCCAGCAGCCAAGGTGACAGACAGAACACTGAAGCTTTCTTT. Its translation: CASSQGDRQNTEAFF.

This clonotype was counted many times. The V and J genes are TRBV10-3 and TRBJ2-3; 7 nucleotides agree with TRBD2. Germline trimming cut 8 bases from V and 0 bases from J; bases unmatched to any gene: 11. This CDR3 has 16 amino acids. The V gene's germline CDR1 is ENHRY and CDR2 SYGVKD. CDR3 loop: CAIRPTSDESTDTQYF. The CDR3 bases are TGTGCCATCCGGCCAACTAGCGACGAAAGCACAGATACGCAGTATTTT.

The table lists this clonotype with many counts. The CDR3 nucleotides read TGTGCCATCAGTGTCAGGACTAGCGGGAGCCAGAGTCCCGGGGAGCTGTTTTTT. Translated, it gives CAISVRTSGSQSPGELFF. The V gene is TRBV10-3, the J gene TRBJ2-2; 13 nucleotides line up with TRBD2. Losses at the gene ends were 4 bases for V and 6 bases for J; bases not matched to a gene: 11. Germline CDR1 ENHRY, CDR2 SYGVKD. The CDR3 extends over 18 amino acids.

This clonotype was found a few times. V is TRBV30 and J is TRBJ2-7; 12 nucleotides agree with TRBD2. After removal of 7 bases from V and 4 bases from J, the junction contained 14 bases not matched to a gene. CDR3 length: 16 residues. From germline, CDR1 is GTSNPN and CDR2 SVGIG (reference sequence). In DNA, the CDR3 is TGTGCCTCGGTAACTAGCGGGAGGTCTCTTAGTTACGAGCAGTACTTC. This sequence encodes CASVTSGRSLSYEQYF.

This clonotype was detected a few times. The chain recombines TRBV6-5 with TRBJ1-2; 7 positions agree with TRBD1. The CDR3 has 15 residues. The germline CDR1 and CDR2 sequences are MNHEY and SVGAGI. V gave up 2 bases and J gave up 4 bases; unmatched junction bases: 7. Here the CDR3 reads CASSYNRGFGYGYTF. Here the CDR3 DNA reads TGTGCCAGCAGTTACAACAGGGGCTTTGGCTATGGCTACACCTTC.

This chain uses TRBV5-6 with TRBJ2-1; TRBD2 agrees at 8 bases. Germline values: CDR1 SGHDT, CDR2 YYEEEE. The CDR3 contains 16 residues. V shed 4 bases, J shed 4 bases, and the junction held 10 bases outside the gene matches. The CDR3 DNA is TGTGCCAGCAGCATGACCGGGACTAGTACGTACAATGAGCAGTTCTTC. Residues: CASSMTGTSTYNEQFF.

This sequence joins TRBV4-2 and TRBJ2-3; TRBD2 aligns across 7 bases. This CDR3 has 17 amino acids. The V gene's germline CDR1 is LGHNA and CDR2 YNFKEQ. After removal of 1 base from V and 2 bases from J, the junction contained 9 bases not matched to a gene. CDR3 DNA sequence: TGTGCCAGCAGCCAAGGGTCTCCCGGGACTACCACAGATACGCAGTATTTT. Translating it yields CASSQGSPGTTTDTQYF.

There are many counts of this clonotype. J is TRBJ2-7 and V is TRBV20-1; either TRBD1 or TRBD2 may fit D (5 bases each). The V and J ends lost 5 bases and 2 bases respectively, with 13 bases between them. The length of the CDR3 is 13 residues. The germline V gene has CDR1 DFQATT and CDR2 SNEGSKA (reference sequence). The DNA of the CDR3 is TGCAGTGCTGACGCCGGGGCGGCCTACGAGCAGTACTTC. Its protein product is CSADAGAAYEQYF.